This T cell receptor beta chain appears in the sequencing data of a study of post-analysis software for immune sequencing data. Notes on the study in general: Normalized Chao1 diversity was significantly reduced in patients versus controls. A few TRBV segments occurring more often in patients than controls included TRBV5-6, TRBV5-1 and TRBV20-1.

This clonotype turned up a few times. Its antigen is undetermined. The V end lost 5 bases, the J end lost 2 bases, and 14 bases lay between the germline ends. Germline CDR1 reads SEHNR; CDR2 reads FQNEAQ (reference sequence). This CDR3 is 15 amino acids long. TCR beta cDNA libraries included unique molecular identifiers. TCRdb re-derived calls from the PCR reads in MiXCR, one entry per CDR3 protein. The sample yields about 460,000 distinct CDR3 sequences, around 40% seen once. The TCR sequence derives from a girl aged 10 to 17 with multiple sclerosis. The J gene is TRBJ2-3, the V gene TRBV7-9; D is ambiguous. Sequenced input: blood. The CDR3 DNA sequence: TGTGCCAGCAGCCCCCCCCGGGCCTCCACAGATACGCAGTATTTT. Protein product: CASSPPRASTDTQYF.